The 12 T cell receptor beta chains listed next were all sequenced from one sample in a study of T cell responses to AZD1222 COVID-19 vaccine. Here immunoSEQ multiplex PCR was the method, and the copy in TCRdb shows in-frame clones only, minus some. The sample has 90,000 to 120,000 clones; about 91% are singletons. The material sequenced was peripheral blood, taken on day 0 of AZD1222 vaccination. These receptors were obtained from an adult in good health.

V gene TRBV30 combines with J gene TRBJ1-4; D not resolved. CDR3 length equals 11 residues. V was trimmed by 4 bases and J by 5 bases, leaving 5 bases between them. Germline CDR1 is GTSNPN and CDR2 is SVGIG (reference sequence). CDR3 sequence: CAWTMNEKLFF. The CDR3 DNA is TGTGCCTGGACCATGAATGAAAAACTGTTTTTT. The complete variable domain, with remaining parts taken from reference TRBV30 and TRBJ1-4, reads SQTIHQWPATLVQPVGSPLSLECTVEGTSNPNLYWYRQAAGRGLQLLFYSVGIGQISSEVPQNLSASRPQDRQFILSSKKLLLSDSGFYLCAWTMNEKLFFGSGTQLSVL.

The table lists this clone with a count of one. The junction departs from germline at one end; a sequencing error may be responsible. Other nucleotide sequences from this sample produce the same CDR3. The genes are TRBV12-3 or TRBV12-4 and TRBJ1-3; no definite D call. The CDR3 sequence is 12 residues long. This CDR3 is CASSFSGNTIYF. DNA of the CDR3: TGTGCCAGCAGTTTTTCTGGGAACACCATATATTTT.

The V gene is TRBV30, the J gene TRBJ2-7, with unresolved D. The germline V and J ends were trimmed by 0 bases and 7 bases, with 7 bases remaining between them. The germline gives CDR1 GTSNPN, CDR2 SVGIG (reference sequence). The CDR3 has 11 residues. The CDR3 bases are TGTGCCTGGAGTGTACCGGGTGAGCAGTACTTC. Translation gives CAWSVPGEQYF.

The chain has TRBV5-6 and TRBJ2-3; 7 bases fit TRBD1. Germline V gene data show CDR1 as SGHDT and CDR2 as YYEEEE. The CDR3 contains 16 residues. After removal of 4 bases from V and 6 bases from J, the junction contained 14 bases not matched to a gene. CDR3 sequence: CASSPRTDRAVDTQYF. The DNA of the CDR3 is TGTGCCAGCAGCCCTAGAACCGACAGGGCTGTGGATACGCAGTATTTT. Together with reference TRBV5-6 and TRBJ2-3, the CDR3 gives the full variable domain: DAGVTQSPTHLIKTRGQQVTLRCSPKSGHDTVSWYQQALGQGPQFIFQYYEEEERQRGNFPDRFSGHQFPNYSSELNVNALLLGDSALYLCASSPRTDRAVDTQYFGPGTRLTVL.

The gene calls are TRBV6-4 and TRBJ2-3; 8 nucleotides align to TRBD1. V was clipped by 2 bases and J by 2 bases; unmatched bases: 9. The CDR3 extends over 17 amino acids. Germline CDR1 is MRHNA and CDR2 is SNTAGT. CDR3 amino acids: CASSDPWTGRHTDTQYF. In DNA form, the CDR3 reads TGTGCCAGCAGTGACCCCTGGACAGGGAGACACACAGATACGCAGTATTTT.

The J gene is TRBJ1-1, the V gene TRBV12-5, with TRBD1 matching 7 bases. With V trimmed by 0 bases and J by 4 bases, 14 bases remained unmatched. The CDR3 is 18 amino acids. Germline-derived CDR1 and CDR2 are LGHNT and FRNRAP. CDR3 in amino acids: CASGLVVMSGGAGTEAFF. The CDR3 DNA sequence: TGTGCTAGTGGTTTGGTAGTTATGTCAGGGGGGGCGGGCACTGAAGCTTTCTTT.

The V gene is TRBV6-1, the J gene TRBJ1-1; 7 bases fit TRBD1. The V gene end was trimmed by 4 bases and the J gene end by 1 base; junction bases not matched to a gene: 9. The CDR3 loop spans 16 amino acids. Germline values: CDR1 MNHNS, CDR2 SASEGT. This CDR3 reads CASSADRAVGNTEAFF. Here the CDR3 DNA reads TGTGCCAGCAGTGCAGACAGGGCCGTTGGGAACACTGAAGCTTTCTTT.

The genes are TRBV7-9 and TRBJ1-2; maybe TRBD1 (6 bases). Trimming removed 9 bases from V and 8 bases from J, with 22 bases in between. Germline CDR1 and CDR2: SEHNR and FQNEAQ (reference sequence). The CDR3 is made up of 14 amino acids. The CDR3 is CARAPIGQPGGYTF. The CDR3 DNA sequence: TGTGCCAGGGCACCAATTGGACAGCCTGGAGGCTACACCTTC.

The rearrangement joins TRBV6-5 to TRBJ1-1, with 7 bases fitting TRBD1. The CDR3 runs 14 residues. V lost 0 bases to trimming and J lost 7 bases; unmatched junction nucleotides: 5. Germline V CDR1 and CDR2: MNHEY, SVGAGI. CDR3 in amino acids: CASSYSHRGIEAFF. The DNA for the CDR3 is TGTGCCAGCAGTTACTCCCACAGGGGAATTGAAGCTTTCTTT.

Here the CDR3 DNA reads TGTGCCAGCAGCGTAGCTGTCGCTAGTGGGGGAACCCAAGAGACCCAGTACTTC. Its protein is CASSVAVASGGTQETQYF. The V gene is TRBV9, the J gene TRBJ2-5; D may be TRBD1 or TRBD2 (5 bases each). This CDR3 is built from 18 residues. CDR1 and CDR2 from the germline V gene are SGDLS and YYNGEE. The V end was cut by 0 bases, the J end by 1 base, with 19 bases between. Using reference TRBV9 and TRBJ2-5 for the parts outside the CDR3, the full variable domain is DSGVTQTPKHLITATGQRVTLRCSPRSGDLSVYWYQQSLDQGLQFLIQYYNGEERAKGNILERFSAQQFPDLHSELNLSSLELGDSALYFCASSVAVASGGTQETQYFGPGTRLLVL.

V is TRBV19 and J is TRBJ1-1; D unclear. Trimming pared 3 bases from V and 0 bases from J, leaving 11 bases between. CDR1 and CDR2 from the germline V gene are LNHDA and SQIVND (reference sequence). CDR3 length equals 15 residues. CDR3 DNA: TGTGCCAGTAGTATCCTATCAACTCTGAACACTGAAGCTTTCTTT. This translates into CASSILSTLNTEAFF. The full variable domain, rest sourced from reference TRBV19 and TRBJ1-1, is DGGITQSPKYLFRKEGQNVTLSCEQNLNHDAMYWYRQDPGQGLRLIYYSQIVNDFQKGDIAEGYSVSREKKESFPLTVTSAQKNPTAFYLCASSILSTLNTEAFFGQGTRLTVV.

This clone was detected a few times. Given the absence of the conserved phenylalanine or tryptophan at the CDR3 end, a read error is likely. It is unclear where the CDR3 begins or ends on the DNA, so no DNA is shown, and the CDR3 is as TCRdb lists it. This chain connects TRBV7-5 to TRBJ1-6; TRBD1, the table's D call, lacks a check against the DNA. TRBV7-5 is shown as a pseudogene. Ends included, the CDR3 has 19 residues. CDR3 sequence: CVRSLDVKGQGKGHSPLHL.